The 8 T cell receptor beta chains in this list originate from one sample, sequenced in a study of blood T cells in healthy people across ages. PCR was performed a second time for about 7 to 12 cycles using a sample-barcoded 5' primer and a J-beta primer mix. Using its own MiXCR run on the 5' RACE reads, TCRdb lists one record per CDR3 protein. The sample records 1.8 million or so distinct CDR3 sequences, about 39% being singletons. The material sequenced was blood. These receptors were obtained from a human donor in good health.

V and J are TRBV5-6 and TRBJ2-3, with 8 bases that match TRBD1. Germline V gives CDR1 SGHDT, CDR2 YYEEEE. V gave up 3 bases and J gave up 6 bases; unmatched junction bases: 9. The CDR3 runs to 15 residues. CDR3 amino acids: CASSSGQGAADTQYF. CDR3 nucleotides: TGTGCCAGCAGCTCGGGGCAGGGGGCGGCTGATACGCAGTATTTT.

For this clonotype: An end of the junction does not agree with germline; a read error may underlie this. In DNA, the CDR3 is TGTGCCGGCAGTTTACCAGGGGATGGCTACACCTTC. As protein: CAGSLPGDGYTF. This chain links TRBV12-3 or TRBV12-4 with TRBJ1-2, with D maybe TRBD1 (6 bases). This CDR3 spans 12 amino acids.

Worth noting for this clonotype: One end of the junction is discordant with germline, which a read error may explain. The chain combines TRBV4-1 with TRBJ2-1, with D uncertain. The CDR3 has 16 residues. The V gene's germline CDR1 is MGHRA and CDR2 YSYEKL. CDR3 nucleotide sequence: TGCGCCAGCAGCCAAGATTTCCTAGTCCGATACAGTGAGCAGTTCTTC. It translates to CASSQDFLVRYSEQFF.

This clonotype showed up just a few times. V and J are TRBV12-3 or TRBV12-4 and TRBJ2-1; D gene uncertain. The CDR3 runs to 15 residues. The V end was cut by 6 bases, the J end by 4 bases, with 16 bases between. CDR3 sequence reads: CASSSRQEPYNEQFF. CDR3 sequence (DNA): TGTGCCAGCAGCTCGAGGCAGGAGCCTTACAATGAGCAGTTCTTC.

The rearrangement links TRBV6-6 to TRBJ2-6; D unresolved. The CDR3 has 15 residues. Trimming removed 6 bases from V and 3 bases from J, with 12 bases in between. CDR1 is MNHNY and CDR2 is SVGAGI in the germline V gene (reference sequence). The CDR3: CASRGLGSGANVLTF. CDR3 coding DNA: TGTGCCAGCAGGGGATTGGGAAGTGGGGCCAACGTCCTGACTTTC.

The V gene is TRBV9, the J gene TRBJ1-3; 8 bases are a match to TRBD1. This CDR3 has 16 amino acids. CDR1 and CDR2 from the germline V gene are SGDLS and YYNGEE. V lost 0 bases to trimming and J lost 2 bases; unmatched junction nucleotides: 4. For the CDR3, the DNA is TGTGCCAGCAGCGTAGGGACAGGGCCAGCTGGAAACACCATATATTTT. Amino acids: CASSVGTGPAGNTIYF.

The V and J genes are TRBV27 and TRBJ2-5; 8 bases agree with TRBD2. The V segment lost 3 bases and the J segment 7 bases; nucleotides outside the gene matches: 7. Germline-derived CDR1 and CDR2 are MNHEY and SMNVEV (reference sequence). This CDR3 is built from 14 residues. The CDR3 DNA sequence: TGTGCCAGCAGTTTGACGGGACTAGTAGGGACCCAGTACTTC. It specifies CASSLTGLVGTQYF.

The J gene is TRBJ2-5, the V gene TRBV20-1; D may be TRBD2 (7 bases). The ends were cut back, 7 bases at V and 5 bases at J, with 20 bases in the middle. This CDR3 comprises 14 residues. Germline V gene sequence: CDR1 DFQATT, CDR2 SNEGSKA (reference sequence). The CDR3 loop is CSVRSGGPKETQYF. The CDR3 region has the DNA TGCAGTGTTAGGTCCGGGGGGCCGAAGGAGACCCAGTACTTC.